This TCR beta chain stems from a study of cytomegalovirus exposure and HLA in healthy donors (TCRdb year 2017). About the investigation overall: According to an earlier analysis of several hundred of the donors, 150 million to 200 million T cells yielded 100 million or so unique TCR beta sequences and about 300 Gb of sequence data. The study profiled the T cell repertoires of hundreds of subjects by immunosequencing and related them to cytomegalovirus serostatus. Alongside the repertoire data, information on donor age, sex, ethnicity and CMV serostatus was compiled. Class I and class II HLA loci were covered by the typing at four-digit resolution. Among the roughly 390 genotyped donors, 81% belonged to the genetic ancestry cluster associated with self-reported Caucasian donors. Among around 400 genotyped donors of the cohort, an average of roughly 230,000 unique TCR beta nucleotide sequences was sequenced per donor, of which about 19% were non-productive. Approximately 300 gigabases of sequencing data and tens of millions of unique TCR sequences were included in an early release covering roughly 600 HLA-typed donors. A later genetic analysis used genome-wide SNP genotypes for about three fifths of the 666 donors, treating that subset as a discovery cohort. The number of typed donors differed by locus: about 620-630 for A, B, C, DRB1 and DQB1; 522 for DQA1; 606 for DPA1; and some 430 for DPB1. To study patterns of TCR occurrence, a later analysis re-analyzed previously published TCR beta repertoires from several hundred donors and added high-resolution HLA genotyping. Rather than using new phenotypic data, the later analysis identified candidate immune exposures from TCR beta sequences and from how often those sequences occurred across donors. Along with the roughly 610-subject first cohort, a separate validation cohort of over a hundred different subjects was used. The study aimed to test whether signatures of past pathogen exposure could be identified by cataloging public T cell receptors. Five DR-DQ haplotypes were handled as single units for association and clustering because linkage in the cohort was strong. Every discovery cohort repertoire had been produced on one sequencing platform. To predict cytomegalovirus infection status, the study brought together high-throughput TCR immunosequencing, statistical association of individual TCRs with disease status, and machine learning. An earlier analysis of nearly 600 of the donors applied high-throughput TCR beta sequencing to assess whether each TCR beta V gene segment acted as functional or pseudogenic.

Germline trimming: 4 bases from V, 1 base from J; junction bases outside gene matches: 2. Including cysteine and phenylalanine, the CDR3 has 14 amino acids. The entry retains the CDR3 DNA only, 42 bases that are in frame from base 1. CDR1 and CDR2, looked up from the germline V gene, are SGDLS and YYNGEE. The cohort comprised hundreds of healthy bone marrow donors. Cohort members were all nominally healthy when sampled, although unrecorded immune exposures were likely present. CMV serostatus was positive for 250 to 300 and negative for 352 of the 666 cohort members, and was not recorded for this donor. A peripheral blood sample was provided by each donor, and peripheral blood mononuclear cells were used for TCR beta sequencing. The Qiagen DNeasy Blood Extraction Kit was used to extract genomic DNA from the blood cell samples. On this clone: Its target antigen remains unknown. One base away there is no much larger clone; base qualities are not given.

The protocol used for the library was the immunoSEQ multiplex PCR assay. The multiplex PCR relied on a mix of 60 forward primers for TCR Vbeta segments and 13 reverse primers for TCR Jbeta segments. The CDR3 region of rearranged TCR beta genes was amplified from genomic DNA by a multiplex PCR assay. Amplified TCR beta libraries were sequenced as 87-base-pair reads on the Illumina HiSeq System. Regarding the original processing steps: A later analysis counted 65 million to 90 million unique TCR beta chains across the 690 or so repertoires, and roughly 11 million of these chains were shared by at least two donors. Raw reads were error-corrected and collapsed into unique sequences by a nearest-neighbor algorithm in which closely related sequences were merged to remove PCR and sequencing errors. To assign V, D and J gene segments, CDR3 sequences were aligned to IMGT reference sequences. For a sequence to be retained, at least a six-nucleotide match to both a V gene segment and a J gene segment was required. Rearrangements were called productive when the CDR3 lacked stop codons and stayed in frame with V and J; all others were non-productive. Following IMGT convention, CDR3 was defined as the stretch from the second conserved V-encoded cysteine to the conserved J-encoded phenylalanine. The earlier analysis of 587 of the donors excluded sequences that lacked an unambiguous match to a single V gene segment. In an earlier analysis of around 590 of the donors, a V segment was called functional when productive rearrangements were above 56.7%, and segregating when the standard deviation between donors exceeded 5%. A statistical classification framework was built for diagnosing cytomegalovirus status from the catalog of TCR beta chain sequences. A later analysis assigned V and J genes by comparing TCR nucleotide sequences with IMGT/GENE-DB human TR gene sequences. In a later analysis, CDR3 sequences and most-parsimonious VDJ recombination scenarios were assigned using the TCRdist pipeline. In a later analysis, each TCR beta chain was defined by its CDR3 amino acid sequence together with its V-gene family, and reads without a unique V-gene family were excluded. To address suspected cross-contamination and a sequencing artifact, a later analysis removed a few hundred highly shared, low-generation-probability nucleotide sequences. For each public chain, a later analysis derived a clonal expansion index from normalized ranks of inferred template counts within each repertoire. A later analysis computed generation probabilities with a VDJ recombination model fitted to out-of-frame rearrangements, and checked the results against IGoR. A later analysis scored TCR-TCR, TCR-HLA and TCR-CMV co-occurrence with hypergeometric tests, applying a repertoire-size bias correction to TCR pairs. A later analysis estimated false discovery rates by permuting HLA or CMV assignments 20 times. In a later analysis, co-occurring TCRs were grouped using DBSCAN, and TCRdist sequence similarity was added for clustering within HLA-allele-positive subsets. Repertoires with fewer than 30,000 or more than 120,000 public chains were left out of co-occurrence clustering, as were four to six repertoires with anomalous nucleotide sharing. Sourced from immuneACCESS, this table was stored by TCRdb with only in-frame sequences that have V and J called. A share of the clones is absent; for the studies checked, an unresolved V gene accounts for under half, and the remainder has no known explanation. The V and J calls and clone size were taken over from that table, and D and trimming were inferred from the DNA. Recorded for this sample are fewer than 150,000 clones; about 80% of them occurred a single time. About 4.9% of the sample rests with the top ten.

Here is what the overall study found, with its caveats: Compared with the roughly 700-donor mean, donors in an Asian-associated ancestry cluster had fewer N-insertions in productive TCRs, according to a later genetic analysis. The authors suggested that the approach could potentially be generalized to other disease states and immunological phenotypes. Because counts were too low, more than 15 rarely observed V segments, including chromosome 9 orphons, were left out of the earlier analysis of 500 to 650 of the donors. A few of the identified cytomegalovirus-associated TCR beta chains were confirmed in vitro to be specific for cytomegalovirus antigens. According to a later analysis, TCR association rates differed among HLA loci, with DRB1 alleles showing the most associated TCRs and HLA-C alleles showing the fewest. The classifier was reported to diagnose cytomegalovirus status with high specificity and sensitivity in both the original and validation cohorts. A further reported finding was that TCR beta sequences accurately predicted the HLA-A and HLA-B alleles for most subjects in the first cohort. A group of highly shared sequence variants was considered likely to be a technical artifact of the sequencing pipeline. In an earlier analysis of under 600 of the donors, most TCR beta V segments were observed in productive rearrangements about 87% or about 30% of the time, broadly matching IMGT annotations. When HLA alleles, especially DR and DQ, strongly co-occurred, attributing TCR associations to individual alleles was difficult. Correlated functional status among segregating V segments might be attributable to linkage disequilibrium, but an unknown experimental factor could not be ruled out. According to a later analysis, most CMV-associated TCR beta chains appeared to be HLA-restricted, and the HLA associations seemed to be driven largely by CMV exposure. Most TCR sequences were observed very rarely across donors, whereas some public TCRs were present in many individuals. A later genetic analysis associated a missense DCLRE1C variant with V-gene and J-gene trimming of TCR beta chains, and an independent cohort replicated the association. In a later analysis, several top co-occurrence clusters were reported to appear linked to parvovirus B19, influenza, CMV and Epstein-Barr virus. Presence/absence analyses assumed roughly uniform sequencing depth across donors, an assumption that may not hold. In a later analysis, HLA-associated TCR beta chains were found to be more clonally expanded and to have lower generation probabilities than equally common non-associated chains. The 87-base-pair reads could not distinguish some IMGT-functional V segments, including TRBV6-2 and TRBV6-3, so those segments were excluded. Because HLA typing was unavailable for some donors at each locus, only the typed subset was used in association tests. In a later analysis, 15,000 to 20,000 TCR beta sequences were associated with specific HLA alleles at a false discovery rate of 0.05. The cohort was sequenced for TCR beta chains only, and without alpha or paired-chain data the features that could be detected were limited. Immune exposure information for the cohort was limited to CMV serostatus. In the study, about 150 TCR beta chains were listed as associated with cytomegalovirus.

The sequencing input was PBMCs. The clonotype originates from a man aged 25 to 40 in good health. The V and J segments used are TRBV9 and TRBJ2-7; 10 bases in the middle match TRBD2. The bases read TGTGCCAGCAGCCCGGGACTAGCGTCCTACGAGCAGTACTTC. The resulting protein is CASSPGLASYEQYF.